A single T cell receptor (beta chain) is shown here with its context. The data derive from a study of blood T cell repertoires in COVID-19. This table comes from immunoSEQ multiplex PCR, and its TCRdb copy is limited to in-frame clones, with some not included. Among hundreds of thousands of clones, 70% to 85% were seen once, and the ten largest hold around 2%. Losses at the gene ends were 5 bases for V and 6 bases for J; bases not matched to a gene: 9. In germline, CDR1 is SEHNR, CDR2 FQNEAQ (reference sequence). This CDR3 contains 16 residues. Sequences were obtained from peripheral blood. The V and J genes are TRBV7-9 and TRBJ2-7, with 14 bases matching TRBD2. The source of this sequence is a woman older than 75 with acute or convalescent COVID-19. The chain's CDR3 is CASSPTGLAGGPEQYF. The CDR3 DNA reads TGTGCCAGCAGCCCGACTGGACTAGCGGGAGGTCCCGAGCAGTACTTC.